A single sample is the source of the 29 T cell receptor beta chains below, sequenced in a study of blood T cell repertoires in COVID-19 (dated by TCRdb to 2018 to 2020). Receptor amplification or capture employed the immunoSEQ multiplex PCR assay. TCRdb limited this immuneACCESS table to in-frame rearrangements with V and J called. A share of clones is missing; checked studies link under half to unresolved V genes, and the rest is unexplained. Recorded for this sample are more than 300,000 clones; about 89% of them occurred a single time. Under 11% of the sample rests with the top ten. Input material: peripheral blood. The receptors come from a woman aged 25 to 39 with COVID-19, enrolled during active disease.

The rearrangement joins TRBV19 to TRBJ2-7; tentatively, D is TRBD1 (6 bases). The ends were cut back, 4 bases at V and 2 bases at J, with 12 bases in the middle. Germline V gene lookup returns CDR1 LNHDA and CDR2 SQIVND (reference sequence). This CDR3 has 14 amino acids. The DNA for the CDR3 is TGTGCCAGTAGTAAGGGGGTGGGGACCTACGAGCAGTACTTC. Its translation is CASSKGVGTYEQYF.

V gene TRBV30 combines with J gene TRBJ2-7; possible D gene TRBD1, 6 bases. The germline gives CDR1 GTSNPN, CDR2 SVGIG (reference sequence). The V end was cut by 0 bases, the J end by 5 bases, with 20 bases between. The CDR3 covers 16 residues. The DNA for the CDR3 is TGTGCCTGGAGTGTACGGTCGGGACACCCTATTAACGAGCAGTACTTC. It is translated as CAWSVRSGHPINEQYF.

This clone is a singleton in its sample. This CDR3 is also generated by other DNA sequences in the sample. This rearrangement joins TRBV19 to TRBJ1-2; D is unresolved. The germline V gene encodes CDR1 LNHDA and CDR2 SQIVND (reference sequence). V was cut by 6 bases and J by 2 bases, with 7 bases left in between. The CDR3 length is 12 residues. CDR3 in DNA: TGTGCCAGTAGCCCGGGAAACTATGGCTACACCTTC. This sequence encodes CASSPGNYGYTF.

The chain combines TRBV27 with TRBJ1-1, with D perhaps TRBD1 (6 bases). CDR1 is MNHEY and CDR2 is SMNVEV in the germline V gene (reference sequence). V was clipped by 3 bases and J by 3 bases, with 11 bases between them. CDR3 length: 14 amino acids. The CDR3 here is CASSLIDRHTEAFF. The CDR3 DNA reads TGTGCCAGCAGTTTGATAGACAGGCACACTGAAGCTTTCTTT.

This rearrangement joins TRBV9 to TRBJ2-5; 12 positions match TRBD2. V shed 3 bases, J shed 5 bases, and the junction held 5 bases outside the gene matches. Germline CDR1 is SGDLS and CDR2 is YYNGEE. The CDR3 has 15 residues. The CDR3: CASSATSGSAETQYF. Written as DNA, the CDR3 is TGTGCCAGCAGCGCGACTAGCGGGAGTGCGGAGACCCAGTACTTC.

The CDR3 DNA reads as TGTGCCAGCAGCTTAGGTTCTGGGAGGGGACCAAGGGGGGGCAATCAGCCCCAGCATTTT. Translating gives CASSLGSGRGPRGGNQPQHF. The gene calls are TRBV7-8 and TRBJ1-5, with D possibly matching TRBD1 (6 bases). Germline V gene sequence: CDR1 SGHVS, CDR2 FQNEAQ. Trimming removed 1 base at V and 2 bases at J, with 24 bases between. This CDR3 region has 20 residues.

The chain couples TRBV7-2 to TRBJ2-7, with a weak D call TRBD1 (6 bases). The length of the CDR3 is 13 residues. The V end was cut by 4 bases, the J end by 3 bases, with 10 bases between. Per germline, CDR1 SGHTA and CDR2 FQGNSA. CDR3 sequence (DNA): TGTGCCAGCAGCTCCCGGACAGTCTACGAGCAGTACTTC. Translation gives CASSSRTVYEQYF.

As for this clone: The same CDR3 arises from other DNA sequences in this sample as well. The chain carries TRBV5-5 and TRBJ2-2; 7 positions agree with TRBD2. CDR3 size: 15 residues. J was trimmed by 1 base and V by 0 bases; bases with no gene match: 0. Germline V gene sequence: CDR1 SGHKS, CDR2 YYEKEE (reference sequence). Here the CDR3 reads CASSLAGGNTGELFF. In nucleotides, the CDR3 is TGTGCCAGCAGCTTGGCGGGAGGGAACACCGGGGAGCTGTTTTTT.

There are many counts of this clone. This chain joins TRBV4-1 and TRBJ2-3; D gene uncertain. Trimming removed 8 bases at V and 8 bases at J, with 11 bases between. This CDR3 is built from 11 residues. Germline assignment: CDR1 MGHRA and CDR2 YSYEKL. CDR3 residues: CASEESATQYF. In DNA form, the CDR3 reads TGCGCCAGCGAAGAGTCCGCTACGCAGTATTTT.

The V and J genes are TRBV4-3 and TRBJ1-2; 9 bases align to TRBD1. Trimming removed 4 bases from V and 8 bases from J; junction bases left unmatched: 11. The CDR3 is made up of 15 amino acids. Germline CDR1 reads LGHNA; CDR2 reads YSLEER. The CDR3, as DNA: TGCGCCAGCAGCCCCGTTTTGGGACAGGGTAACGGCTACACCTTC. This codes for CASSPVLGQGNGYTF.

The J gene is TRBJ2-7, the V gene TRBV7-2; tentative D call: TRBD1 (5 bases). The CDR3 totals 13 residues. Trimming cost V 3 bases and J 5 bases, with 11 bases left between them. Germline loops: CDR1 SGHTA, CDR2 FQGNSA. In nucleotides, the CDR3 is TGTGCCAGCAGCTTCCAGGGAACTCACGAGCAGTACTTC. Its protein product is CASSFQGTHEQYF.

This clone was counted once. The chain couples TRBV5-1 to TRBJ2-5; D gene unclear. Germline V gene lookup returns CDR1 SGHRS and CDR2 YFSETQ. V lost 4 bases to trimming and J lost 4 bases, with 5 bases between them. The CDR3 is 11 amino acids. For the CDR3, the DNA is TGCGCCAGCAGCGGTAGAGAGACCCAGTACTTC. As protein: CASSGRETQYF.

The J gene is TRBJ2-7, the V gene TRBV12-3 or TRBV12-4, with D perhaps TRBD2 (6 bases). This CDR3 has 13 amino acids. V was cut by 3 bases and J by 4 bases, with 10 bases left in between. The DNA for the CDR3 is TGTGCCAGCAGTTTGTGGGGAGGTTACGAGCAGTACTTC. It translates to CASSLWGGYEQYF.

The rearrangement links TRBV5-4 to TRBJ2-7, with 8 bases matching TRBD2. CDR3 length: 15 amino acids. V lost 0 bases and J lost 1; bases outside the gene matches: 3. Per the germline V gene, CDR1 is SGHNT and CDR2 is YYREEE (reference sequence). CDR3 DNA: TGTGCCAGCAGCTTGGATACGGGAGGGTCCTACGAGCAGTACTTC. It encodes CASSLDTGGSYEQYF.

The chain employs TRBV9 and TRBJ2-3; a weak D match, TRBD2 (7 bases). This CDR3 has 18 amino acids. Trimming stripped 3 bases from V and 0 bases from J, with 20 bases between. Germline CDR1 SGDLS, CDR2 YYNGEE. The CDR3 DNA is TGTGCCAGCAGCGCTCAAGGGGGGCTAGCGGCTAGCACAGATACGCAGTATTTT. This encodes CASSAQGGLAASTDTQYF.

This chain uses TRBV15 with TRBJ2-1; 14 nucleotides align to TRBD2. V was clipped by 1 base and J by 7 bases; unmatched bases: 15. Germline assignment: CDR1 LNHNV and CDR2 YYDKDF (reference sequence). The CDR3 has 20 residues. The CDR3 protein is CATSRGQGTGGLAGANEQFF. In DNA form, the CDR3 reads TGTGCCACCAGCAGAGGACAGGGGACAGGGGGACTAGCGGGAGCGAATGAGCAGTTCTTC.

This chain connects TRBV28 to TRBJ1-5, with 7 nucleotides matching TRBD1. V lost 6 bases to trimming and J lost 0 bases; unmatched junction nucleotides: 14. The length of the CDR3 is 18 residues. Germline V gene sequence: CDR1 MDHEN, CDR2 SYDVKM. In DNA, the CDR3 is TGTGCCAGCAGCCAGGCAGGGACAGAAAGCTATAGCAATCAGCCCCAGCATTTT. This translates into CASSQAGTESYSNQPQHF.

This chain uses TRBV4-3 with TRBJ2-7, with 7 positions matching TRBD2. Germline V lookup: CDR1 LGHNA, CDR2 YSLEER. CDR3 length: 14 amino acids. Unmatched junction bases numbered 4, after V lost 2 bases and J lost 3 bases. This chain's CDR3 is CASSQSSGGYEQYF. The CDR3 DNA reads as TGCGCCAGCAGCCAATCTAGCGGCGGCTACGAGCAGTACTTC.

J is TRBJ1-3 and V is TRBV21-1. TRBV21-1 represents a pseudogene. The CDR3 contains 13 residues. The chain's CDR3 is CAKEKLSGNTIYF. The CDR3, as DNA: TGTGCCAAAGAAAAACTCTCTGGAAACACCATATATTTT.

The J gene is TRBJ2-3, the V gene TRBV30, with 7 bases fitting TRBD2. Germline assignment: CDR1 GTSNPN and CDR2 SVGIG (reference sequence). This CDR3 is 15 amino acids long. V shed 2 bases and J 4 bases; nucleotides not matched to a gene: 9. CDR3 sequence (DNA): TGTGCCTGGAGTCGGGGCGGGAGCATTGCAGATACGCAGTATTTT. This sequence encodes CAWSRGGSIADTQYF.

The chain couples TRBV7-3 to TRBJ2-3, with D perhaps matching TRBD2 (6 bases). V was shortened by 5 bases and J by 6 bases, with 12 bases between the two germline ends. Germline loops: CDR1 SGHTA, CDR2 FQGTGA. This CDR3 has 13 amino acids. This CDR3 is CASSDLASDTQYF. CDR3 DNA sequence: TGTGCCAGCAGCGATCTAGCGTCGGATACGCAGTATTTT.

The chain links TRBV5-5 to TRBJ1-5; 8 bases match TRBD1. This CDR3 is built from 14 residues. Germline CDR1 and CDR2: SGHKS and YYEKEE (reference sequence). Unmatched junction bases numbered 3, after V lost 6 bases and J lost 1 base. The CDR3 DNA reads TGTGCCAGCATGACAGGGGACAGCAATCAGCCCCAGCATTTT. It specifies CASMTGDSNQPQHF.

The chain combines TRBV28 with TRBJ1-5; no reliable D call. With 7 bases removed from V and 3 bases from J, the gap between germline ends came to 13 bases. The CDR3 is made up of 14 amino acids. Germline lookup yields CDR1 MDHEN and CDR2 SYDVKM. CDR3 protein: CASKVRGYNQPQHF. The CDR3 DNA reads TGTGCCAGCAAGGTCCGGGGATACAATCAGCCCCAGCATTTT.

This chain uses TRBV12-2 with TRBJ2-5; the D call TRBD2 from the table was never checked on the DNA. TRBV12-2 is classified as a pseudogene. CDR3 size: 12 residues. CDR3 in DNA: TGTGCAAGTCGCTTCCGGGGGAGAACCCAGTACTTC. It specifies CASRFRGRTQYF.

With respect to this clone: The same CDR3 can be traced to other DNA sequences in this sample. CDR3 residues: CASSSDRGNTEAFF. The CDR3 DNA reads TGCGCCAGCAGCTCGGACAGGGGAAACACTGAAGCTTTCTTT. The V gene is TRBV5-1, the J gene TRBJ1-1, with 9 bases lining up with TRBD1. Germline lookup yields CDR1 SGHRS and CDR2 YFSETQ. CDR3 size: 14 residues. Losses at the gene ends were 3 bases for V and 2 bases for J; bases not matched to a gene: 2. Using reference TRBV5-1 and TRBJ1-1 for the parts outside the CDR3, the full variable domain is KAGVTQTPRYLIKTRGQQVTLSCSPISGHRSVSWYQQTPGQGLQFLFEYFSETQRNKGNFPGRFSGRQFSNSRSEMNVSTLELGDSALYLCASSSDRGNTEAFFGQGTRLTVV.

This chain links TRBV29-1 with TRBJ1-3; the D is unclear. The length of the CDR3 is 13 residues. Germline CDR1 SQVTM, CDR2 ANQGSEA. The V end lost 4 bases, the J end lost 2 bases, and 9 bases lay between the germline ends. The chain's CDR3 is CSVARPPGNTIYF. CDR3 DNA sequence: TGCAGCGTTGCCCGTCCCCCTGGAAACACCATATATTTT.

The chain carries TRBV2 and TRBJ2-7; the match to TRBD2 covers 9 bases. This CDR3 contains 15 residues. CDR1 is SNHLY, CDR2 FYNNEI, per germline. Germline trimming cut 2 bases from V and 7 bases from J; bases unmatched to any gene: 9. In nucleotides, the CDR3 is TGTGCCAGCAGTGAACTAGCGGGATCCTCAGGGGAGCAGTACTTC. It specifies CASSELAGSSGEQYF.

The rearrangement links TRBV2 to TRBJ2-1; maybe TRBD2 (5 bases). V was pared by 5 bases and J by 8 bases, with 16 bases between. The CDR3 runs to 14 residues. Germline-derived CDR1 and CDR2 are SNHLY and FYNNEI. CDR3 nucleotides: TGTGCCAGCAGTACTCTAGCAGGTCTCGATGAGCAGTTCTTC. Translation gives CASSTLAGLDEQFF.

V gene TRBV18 combines with J gene TRBJ2-6; D possibly corresponds to TRBD1 (5 bases). The germline gives CDR1 KGHSH, CDR2 LQKENI. V was pared by 0 bases and J by 1 base, with 7 bases between. This CDR3 comprises 16 residues. The CDR3 coding sequence is TGTGCCAGCTCACCACCCAACAGGTCTGGGGCCAACGTCCTGACTTTC. It specifies CASSPPNRSGANVLTF.